This TCR beta chain was identified in a study of T-cell memory formation after mild COVID-19. This clonotype showed up just a few times. This CDR3 contains 17 residues. Trimming took 2 bases from V and 4 from J; bases not matched to a gene: 7. CDR1 SEHNR and CDR2 FQNEAQ come from the germline V gene (reference sequence). TCRdb recomputed calls from the 5' RACE reads with MiXCR, one row per CDR3 protein. The repertoire includes 580,000 or so distinct CDR3 sequences, roughly 17% of them detected once, and about 7.5% sits in the top ten. This sequence joins TRBV7-9 and TRBJ2-1; TRBD2 aligns across 11 bases. The specimen sequenced was PBMCs or a T cell subset sorted from them (not recorded which). The TCR sequence derives from an adult woman who had mild COVID-19 (a few samples of this study predate the infection). Cell type and time point are not known. CDR3 sequence: CASSLTTSGGLYNEQFF. The CDR3 DNA is TGTGCCAGCAGCTTAACCACTAGCGGGGGACTTTACAATGAGCAGTTCTTC.